This record concerns one TCR beta chain sequence. Its specificity is unknown. After removal of 4 bases from V and 1 base from J, the junction contained 9 bases not matched to a gene. Per the germline V gene, CDR1 is LGHNA and CDR2 is YNFKEQ. The CDR3 loop spans 18 amino acids. This entry is derived from a study of cytomegalovirus exposure and HLA in healthy donors. Findings and caveats of the study: A few chains tied to CMV proved CMV antigen-specific in vitro. A classifier reportedly called cytomegalovirus status with high sensitivity and specificity. In the 95 to 150 validation repertoires, a later analysis found that first-cohort TCR clusters tended to co-occur. Overall, approximately 180 TCR beta chains were annotated as cytomegalovirus-associated.

Generated by immunoSEQ multiplex PCR, the TCRdb table keeps only in-frame clones and is missing some. The repertoire holds 65,000 to 80,000 clones, 94% seen once, with approximately 3.6% in the top ten. The receptor was isolated from a young woman in good health and CMV-seropositive. The chain carries TRBV4-2 and TRBJ1-4, with 10 positions matching TRBD1. The sequenced sample was PBMCs. CDR3 in amino acids: CASSPAGTGAGTNEKLFF. The DNA of the CDR3 is TGTGCCAGCAGCCCGGCCGGGACAGGGGCCGGAACTAATGAAAAACTGTTTTTT.